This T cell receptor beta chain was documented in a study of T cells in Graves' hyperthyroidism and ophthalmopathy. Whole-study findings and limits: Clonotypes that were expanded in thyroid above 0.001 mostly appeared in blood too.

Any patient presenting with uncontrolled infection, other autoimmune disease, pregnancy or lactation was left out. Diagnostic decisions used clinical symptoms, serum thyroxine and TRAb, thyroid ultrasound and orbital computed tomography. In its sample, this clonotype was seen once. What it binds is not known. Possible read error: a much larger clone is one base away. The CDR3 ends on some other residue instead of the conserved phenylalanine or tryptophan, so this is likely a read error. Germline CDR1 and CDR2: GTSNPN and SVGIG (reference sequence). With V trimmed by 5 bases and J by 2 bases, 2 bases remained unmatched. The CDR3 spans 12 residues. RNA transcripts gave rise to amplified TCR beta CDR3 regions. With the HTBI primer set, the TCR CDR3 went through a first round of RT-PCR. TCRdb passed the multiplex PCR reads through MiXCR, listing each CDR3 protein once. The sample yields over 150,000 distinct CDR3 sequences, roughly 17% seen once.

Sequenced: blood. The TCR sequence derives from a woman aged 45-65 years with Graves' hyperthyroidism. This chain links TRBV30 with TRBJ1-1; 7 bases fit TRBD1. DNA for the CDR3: TGTGCCTGGCGACAGGGAAACACTGAAGCTTTCCTT. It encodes CAWRQGNTEAFL.